The clone carrying this T cell receptor beta chain occurred a few times. What it binds is not known. This specimen comes from a study of T cells in Graves' hyperthyroidism and ophthalmopathy. Study results and limitations: By a 13 V-J model, ophthalmopathy was set apart from stable hyperthyroidism. Most thyroid-expanded clonotypes above 0.001 were also found in blood.

On the basis of clinical symptoms, serum thyroxine and TRAb, thyroid ultrasound and orbital computed tomography, diagnoses were made. It was 8.5 to 10 ml of fresh peripheral blood that supplied the PBMCs. Amplified TCR beta CDR3 regions came from RNA transcripts. TCR CDR3 underwent first-round RT-PCR with the HTBI primer set. TCRdb used MiXCR to reprocess the multiplex PCR reads, holding one entry per CDR3 protein. The table records around 500,000 distinct CDR3 sequences, 14% of them present only once. The CDR3 runs to 12 residues. Per the germline V gene, CDR1 is SGHVS and CDR2 is FNYEAQ. V lost 3 bases and J lost 12, with 11 bases in between.

V is TRBV7-6 and J is TRBJ1-4; D might be TRBD1 (5 bases). Sequencing was carried out using blood. The sequence came from a woman aged 40-49 years with Graves' hyperthyroidism. The DNA for the CDR3 is TGTGCCAGCAGCTTGGGGGGGATCGAACTGTTTTTT. Its translation: CASSLGGIELFF.